Included here is one TCR beta chain sequence, with context. Per the authors' pipeline: For nucleated cells, counts were estimated from reference gene primer amplification. Sequenced by immunoSEQ multiplex PCR; TCRdb stores in-frame clones only, minus some. V and J calls plus clone size are reproduced from that table; the DNA served to infer D and trimming. Of more than 100,000 clones listed, 65% to 90% are singletons. Trimming left V 3 bases short and J 9 bases short, with 21 bases between. The V gene's germline CDR1 is LGHNA and CDR2 YSLEER. The CDR3 totals 17 residues. The record originates from a study of blood T cell repertoires in COVID-19. Study as a whole: The United States, Italy and Spain provided the acute and convalescent COVID-19 samples. PBMCs, B-cell-depleted T cells, or T cells were the source of the cDNA or gDNA that made up the material.

Sequencing input: peripheral blood. The chain uses TRBV4-3 and TRBJ1-6, with D possibly TRBD1 on 5 matching bases. This sequence was found in a woman in her fifties or sixties with active or convalescent COVID-19. The chain's CDR3 is CASSHDAAGGSISPLHF. Here the CDR3 DNA reads TGCGCCAGCAGCCATGATGCCGCCGGGGGAAGTATTTCACCCCTCCACTTT.